This T cell receptor beta chain was captured by sequencing in a study of CD8 T cells in Susac syndrome. TCR beta sequencing was performed on blood CD8+ and CD4+ T cells. Healthy donors served as the controls. They were matched for age and sex. The TEMRA cells underwent FACS enrichment, while the CD8+ and CD4+ T cells underwent negative isolation. About 0.5 to 1 ug RNA was reverse transcribed with random hexamers. Amplification of TCR beta CDR3 used immunoSEQ multiplex PCR across 54 Vbeta and 13 Jbeta. TCRdb analysed the immunoSEQ multiplex PCR reads with MiXCR anew, one entry per CDR3 protein. This table holds approximately 110,000 distinct CDR3 sequences, around 95% found once. The ends lost 2 bases at V and 2 bases at J; junction bases unmatched: 5. Germline CDR1 reads KGHSH; CDR2 reads LQKENI. The CDR3 extends over 15 amino acids.

The rearrangement joins TRBV18 to TRBJ1-2, with TRBD1 matching 7 bases. The sequenced sample was CD4+ T cells from PBMCs. The receptor's source is a human donor in good health. CDR3 in DNA: TGTGCCAGCTCACCAGACCAGACAGGGAACTATGGCTACACCTTC. This codes for CASSPDQTGNYGYTF.